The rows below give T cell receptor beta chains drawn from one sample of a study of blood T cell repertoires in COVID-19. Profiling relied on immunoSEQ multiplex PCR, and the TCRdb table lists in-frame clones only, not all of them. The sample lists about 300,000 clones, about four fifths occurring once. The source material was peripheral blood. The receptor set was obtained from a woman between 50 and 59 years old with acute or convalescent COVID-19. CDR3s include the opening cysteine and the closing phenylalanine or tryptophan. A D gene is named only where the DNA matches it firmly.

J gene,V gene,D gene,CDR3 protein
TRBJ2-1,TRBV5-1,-,CASTLTGGFSYNEQFF
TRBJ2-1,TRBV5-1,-,CASSPGTTGYNEQFF
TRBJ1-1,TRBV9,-,CASSGASGHHEAFF
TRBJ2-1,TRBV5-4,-,CASSSRTGSSYNEQFF
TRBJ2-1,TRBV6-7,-,CASSYPYNEQFF
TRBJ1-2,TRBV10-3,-,CAISENTAYGYTF
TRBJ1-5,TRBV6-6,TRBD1,CASNHRGPRNQPQHF
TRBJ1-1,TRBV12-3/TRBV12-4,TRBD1,CASSLQGLQAFF
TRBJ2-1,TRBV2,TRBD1,CASSADRGEQFF
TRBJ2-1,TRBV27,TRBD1,CASQDRGIPYNEQFF
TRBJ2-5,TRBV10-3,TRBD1,CAISDRDVGETQYF
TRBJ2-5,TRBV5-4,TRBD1,CASSSYRDRGEETQYF
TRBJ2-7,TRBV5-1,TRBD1,CASSLSTGGGTYEQYF
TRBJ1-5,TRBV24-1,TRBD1,CATSGPDRGGFSNQPQHF
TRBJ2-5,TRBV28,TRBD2,CASSPLLAGETQYF
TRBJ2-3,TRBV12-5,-,CASGYEVTQYF
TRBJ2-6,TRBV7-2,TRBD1,CASSSQGAGANVLTF
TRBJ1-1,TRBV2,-,CASSEARGSGLATEAFF
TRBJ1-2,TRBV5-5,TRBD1,CASSVQGYGYTF
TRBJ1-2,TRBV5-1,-,CASSSTGTSGDGYTF
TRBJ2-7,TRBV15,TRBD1,CATSRGQGVGYEQYF
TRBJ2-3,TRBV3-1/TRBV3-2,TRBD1,CASSQGTGEDTQYF
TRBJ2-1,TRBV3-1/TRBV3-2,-,CASSLLGGNEQFF
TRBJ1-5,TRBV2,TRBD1,CASSDDGRGHQPQHF
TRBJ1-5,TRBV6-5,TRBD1,CASIQDRGSHQPQHF
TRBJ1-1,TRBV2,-,CARQAMNTEAFF
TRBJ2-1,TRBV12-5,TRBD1,CASGFFGTGWANEQFF
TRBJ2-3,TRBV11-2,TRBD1,CASSLGRTGNTDTQYF
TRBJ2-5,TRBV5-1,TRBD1,CASSVTGSQETQYF
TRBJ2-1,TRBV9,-,CASSENQIREQFF
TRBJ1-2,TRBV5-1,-,CASTFSRPSYGYTF
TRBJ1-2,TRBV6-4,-,CASSDDRTYGYTF
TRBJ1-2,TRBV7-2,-,CASSFRTNYGYTF
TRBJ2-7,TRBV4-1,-,CASSQDYTERSYEQYF
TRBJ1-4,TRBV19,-,CASTSRRGNEKLFF
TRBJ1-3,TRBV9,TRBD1,CASSKTGDGGNTIYF
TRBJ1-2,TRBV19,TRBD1,CASSAGTGNYGYTF
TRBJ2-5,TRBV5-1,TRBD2,CASSSGPQETQYF
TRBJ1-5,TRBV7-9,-,CASSPQGGSNQPQHF
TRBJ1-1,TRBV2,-,CASTYGTGRGTEAFF
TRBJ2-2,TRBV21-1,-,CASSFHTGLALRDTGELFF
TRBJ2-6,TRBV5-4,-,CASRPGSSGANVLTF
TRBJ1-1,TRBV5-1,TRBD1,CASSSYGQALAQAFF
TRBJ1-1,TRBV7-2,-,CASSSRGEGAFF
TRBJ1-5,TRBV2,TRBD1,CASSADRDRPHQPQHF